This T cell receptor beta chain stems from a study of blood T cell repertoires in COVID-19. Study as a whole: Acute-phase and convalescent COVID-19 samples originated in the United States, Italy and Spain. PBMCs, B-cell-depleted T cells, or T cells were the source of the cDNA or gDNA that made up the material.

Sequenced by immunoSEQ multiplex PCR; TCRdb stores in-frame clones only, minus some. The sample consists of some 45,000 clones, 86% of them appearing once. Germline-derived CDR1 and CDR2 are SQVTM and ANQGSEA. Trimming pared 4 bases from V and 5 bases from J, leaving 14 bases between. The CDR3 sequence is 14 residues long. Sequences were obtained from peripheral blood. The TCR sequence derives from a human donor in a cohort sampled during active COVID-19. V is TRBV29-1 and J is TRBJ1-4; D unresolved. The DNA for the CDR3 is TGCAGCGTTGGCGGCAGAGATACAAATGAAAAACTGTTTTTT. The encoded protein is CSVGGRDTNEKLFF.